This TCR beta chain was recovered during a study of T cells in Graves' hyperthyroidism and ophthalmopathy. The length of the CDR3 is 16 residues. J was trimmed by 7 bases and V by 3 bases; bases with no gene match: 7. Per germline, CDR1 MNHEY and CDR2 SMNVEV (reference sequence). This clonotype was counted ten times or more. TCR beta CDR3 regions were amplified from RNA. The primer set for the first-round RT-PCR of the TCR CDR3 was HTBI. Via MiXCR, TCRdb re-called the multiplex PCR reads, giving one row per CDR3 protein. Of fewer than 800,000 distinct CDR3 sequences listed, roughly 15% are singletons. The chain combines TRBV27 with TRBJ2-1; 12 bases are a match to TRBD2. This TCR was recovered from a man between 18 and 29 years old with Graves' hyperthyroidism. Sequencing input: blood. The CDR3: CASSFLLAGGVNEQFF. In nucleotides, the CDR3 is TGTGCCAGCAGTTTCCTACTAGCGGGAGGTGTTAATGAGCAGTTCTTC.